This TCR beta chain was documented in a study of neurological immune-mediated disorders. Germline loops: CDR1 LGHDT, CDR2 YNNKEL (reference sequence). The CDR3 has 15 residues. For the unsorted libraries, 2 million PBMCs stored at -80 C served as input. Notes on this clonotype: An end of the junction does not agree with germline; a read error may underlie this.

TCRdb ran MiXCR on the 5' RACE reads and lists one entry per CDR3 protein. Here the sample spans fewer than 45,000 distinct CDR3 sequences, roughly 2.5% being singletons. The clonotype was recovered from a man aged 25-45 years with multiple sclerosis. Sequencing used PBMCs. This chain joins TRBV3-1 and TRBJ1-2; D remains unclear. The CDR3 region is CASNQEPGVSYGYTF. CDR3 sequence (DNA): TGTGCCAGCAACCAAGAGCCGGGAGTCAGCTATGGCTACACCTTC.